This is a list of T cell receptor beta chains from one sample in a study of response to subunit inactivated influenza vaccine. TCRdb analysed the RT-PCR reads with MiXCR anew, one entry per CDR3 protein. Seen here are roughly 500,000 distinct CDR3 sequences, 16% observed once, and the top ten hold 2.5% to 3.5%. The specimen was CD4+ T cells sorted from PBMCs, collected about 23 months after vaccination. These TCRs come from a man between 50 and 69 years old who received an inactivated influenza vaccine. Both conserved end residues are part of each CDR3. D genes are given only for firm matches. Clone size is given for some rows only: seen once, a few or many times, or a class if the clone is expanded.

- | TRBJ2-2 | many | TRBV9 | TGTGCCAGCAGCTTTGGAAGGAGGAACACCGGGGAGCTGTTTTTT | CASSFGRRNTGELFF
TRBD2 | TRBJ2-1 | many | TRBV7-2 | TGTGCCAGCAGCCGTACTAGCGGGAGAAAGGGAAATGAGCAGTTCTTC | CASSRTSGRKGNEQFF
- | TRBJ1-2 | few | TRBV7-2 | TGTGCCAGCAGCTTAGTAGGTCAGCCTTATGGCTACACCTTC | CASSLVGQPYGYTF
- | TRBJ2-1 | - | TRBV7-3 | TGTGCCAGCAGCCCACCGAATGAGCAGTTCTTC | CASSPPNEQFF
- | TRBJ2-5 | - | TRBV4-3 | TGCGCCAGCAGCCAAGATTATCCAGGGAGCCCGGAGACCCAGTACTTC | CASSQDYPGSPETQYF
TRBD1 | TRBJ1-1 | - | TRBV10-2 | TGCGCCAGCAGGGGACAGGAACACGTTGAAGCTTTCTTT | CASRGQEHVEAFF
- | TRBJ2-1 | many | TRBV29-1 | TGCAGCGTTGGGGGATTGGGGAATGAGCAGTTCTTC | CSVGGLGNEQFF
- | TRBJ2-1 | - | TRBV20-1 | TGCAGTGCTTGGACCGGTGCTCGCTATCGCTACTCCTACAATGAGCAGTTCTTC | CSAWTGARYRYSYNEQFF
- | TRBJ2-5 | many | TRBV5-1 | TGCGCCAGCAGCCCAATACCGGGACCACAAGAGACCCAGTACTTC | CASSPIPGPQETQYF
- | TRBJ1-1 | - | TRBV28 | TGTGCCAGCAGTTCCGCCGGCGGGCCGAACACTGAAGCTTTCTTT | CASSSAGGPNTEAFF
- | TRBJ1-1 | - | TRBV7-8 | TGTGCCAGCAGCCCCCAATTTAACCCGAGGAACACTGAAGCTTTCTTT | CASSPQFNPRNTEAFF
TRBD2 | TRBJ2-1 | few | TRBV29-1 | TGCAGCGTTGTAGCGGGAGGGTACAATGAGCAGTTCTTC | CSVVAGGYNEQFF
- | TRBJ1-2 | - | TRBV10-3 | TGTGCCATCAGCGCAGGGTTCTACTATGGCTACACCTTC | CAISAGFYYGYTF
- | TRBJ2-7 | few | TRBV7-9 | TGTGCCAGCGAAACTACGGCACGGGACCGGGGCGAGCAGTACTTC | CASETTARDRGEQYF
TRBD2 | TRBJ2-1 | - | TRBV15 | TGTGCCACCAGCAGAGAACTAGCGGGGGGTGAGCAGTTCTTC | CATSRELAGGEQFF
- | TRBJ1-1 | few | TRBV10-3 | TGTGCCATCAGTGAGCCAGGGAAGAACACTGAAGCTTTCTTT | CAISEPGKNTEAFF
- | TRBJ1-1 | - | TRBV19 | TGTGCCAGTAGTATAAACAGGGTGAACACTGAAGCTTTCTTT | CASSINRVNTEAFF
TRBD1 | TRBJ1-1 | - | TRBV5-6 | TGTGCCAGCAGCTTGAACAGGGGAACTGAAGCTTTCTTT | CASSLNRGTEAFF
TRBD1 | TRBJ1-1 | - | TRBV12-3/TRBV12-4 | TGTGCCACCGGGACAGGGGCCGACAGGGAAGCTTTCTTT | CATGTGADREAFF
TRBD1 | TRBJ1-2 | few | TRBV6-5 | TGTGCCAGCAGTTTCCTCCTAGCAGGAGGGGGCGGCTATGGCTACACCTTC | CASSFLLAGGGGYGYTF
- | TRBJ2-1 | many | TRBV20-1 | TGCAGTGCTAGGGATGGACGGCGGGGTGCCCACAATGAGCAGTTCTTC | CSARDGRRGAHNEQFF
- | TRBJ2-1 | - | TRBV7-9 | TGTGCCAGCAGCGCCCCGGACCCCCCTAAGCAGTTCTTC | CASSAPDPPKQFF
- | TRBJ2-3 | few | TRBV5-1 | TGCGCCAGCAGCTTGCCAGGGGACACAGATACGCAGTATTTT | CASSLPGDTDTQYF
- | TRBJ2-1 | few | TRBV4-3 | TGCGCCAGCAGCCAAGATACGCCACCCGATGAGCAGTTCTTC | CASSQDTPPDEQFF
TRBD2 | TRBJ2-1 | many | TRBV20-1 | TGCAGTGCTAGAGACGGTAGCGGGAGTTCCTACAATGAGCAGTTCTTC | CSARDGSGSSYNEQFF
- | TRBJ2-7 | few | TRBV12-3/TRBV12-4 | TGTGCCAGCAGAAATGCCGGGGAGCAGTACTTC | CASRNAGEQYF
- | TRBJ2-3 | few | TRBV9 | TGTGCCAGCAGCGTAGGATTTACAGATAGCACAGATACGCAGTATTTT | CASSVGFTDSTDTQYF
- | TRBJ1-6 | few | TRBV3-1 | TGTGCCAGCAGCCATGGGGTGGGTTCACCCCTCCACTTT | CASSHGVGSPLHF
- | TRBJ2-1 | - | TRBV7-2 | TGTGCCAATTCACCTTTGAGTTGGGGTGAGCAGTTCTTC | CANSPLSWGEQFF
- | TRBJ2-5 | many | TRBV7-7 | TGTGCTAGCAGCTTAAACAGGGTTGAGACCCAGTACTTC | CASSLNRVETQYF
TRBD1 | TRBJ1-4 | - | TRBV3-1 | TGTGCCAGCAGCCAGCCCGGGACAGGAGGGGAAAAACTGTTTTTT | CASSQPGTGGEKLFF
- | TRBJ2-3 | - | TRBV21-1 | TGTGCCAGCAGCCCAGACCCCAGCGGGAGGAAAGCAGATACGCAGTATTTT | CASSPDPSGRKADTQYF
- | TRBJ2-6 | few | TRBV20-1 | TGCAGTACCGCTCGGGGGGCCAACGTCCTGACTTTC | CSTARGANVLTF
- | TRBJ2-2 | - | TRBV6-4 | TGTGCCAGCAGTGCTCCGCACCTAGGGGACACCGGGGAGCTGTTTTTT | CASSAPHLGDTGELFF
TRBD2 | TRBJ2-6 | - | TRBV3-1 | TGTGCCAGCAGCCACGTTAGCGGGGGCCCTGGGGCCAACGTCCTGACTTTC | CASSHVSGGPGANVLTF
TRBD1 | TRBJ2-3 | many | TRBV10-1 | TGCGCCAGCATCATACACCGGGCAGGGGGTGATGAGGATACGCAGTATTTT | CASIIHRAGGDEDTQYF
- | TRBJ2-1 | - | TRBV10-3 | TGTGCCATCAGTGAGGCAGAATATGAGCAGTTCTTC | CAISEAEYEQFF
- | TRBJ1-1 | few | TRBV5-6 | TGTGCCAGCAGCCGCAGGGAACTCTTGAACACTGAAGCTTTCTTT | CASSRRELLNTEAFF
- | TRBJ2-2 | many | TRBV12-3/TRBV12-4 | TGTGCCAGCAGACGAGGTCCCGTGCAGGGCGATTGGACCGGGGAGCTGTTTTTT | CASRRGPVQGDWTGELFF
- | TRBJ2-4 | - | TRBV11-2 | TGTGCCAGCAGATCAGGGACGCGAAACATTCAGTACTTC | CASRSGTRNIQYF
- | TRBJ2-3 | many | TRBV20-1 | TGCAGTGCCCCAGCGGCTCTCCGAGGGGGGGCTACGCAGTATTTT | CSAPAALRGGATQYF
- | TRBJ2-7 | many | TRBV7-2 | TGTGCCAGCAGCTTAGCGCAACTGAACGAGCAGTACTTC | CASSLAQLNEQYF
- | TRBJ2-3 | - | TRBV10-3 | TGTGCCATCAGTGAGTGGGCCGCTGGGACAGATACGCAGTATTTT | CAISEWAAGTDTQYF
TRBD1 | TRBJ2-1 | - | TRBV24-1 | TGTGCCACCAGTGATTCATCCGGGACAGGGATCATCAATGAGCAGTTCTTC | CATSDSSGTGIINEQFF
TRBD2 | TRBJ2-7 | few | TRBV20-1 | TGCAGTGCCGCGACTAGCGGGAGGGGGGAGCAGTACTTC | CSAATSGRGEQYF
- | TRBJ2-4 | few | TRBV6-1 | TGTGCCAGCAGGACCACAATTGTTGAAAACATTCAGTACTTC | CASRTTIVENIQYF
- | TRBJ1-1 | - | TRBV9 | TGTGCCAGCAGCGGACACAGAGGCGGCACTGAAGCTTTCTTT | CASSGHRGGTEAFF
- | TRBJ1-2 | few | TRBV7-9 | TGTGCCAGCAGCGACGGACAGTCTCTTCGGTACACCTTC | CASSDGQSLRYTF
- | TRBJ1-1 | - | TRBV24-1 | TGTGCCACCAGTGCGTCCCACCCAGGGTACAATTTGGACACTGAAGCTTTCTTT | CATSASHPGYNLDTEAFF
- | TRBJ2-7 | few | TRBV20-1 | TGCAGTGCTAGGGGGACCCTATACGAGCAGTACTTC | CSARGTLYEQYF